This T cell receptor (beta chain) appears in the sequencing data of a study of T cell changes during pregnancy in multiple sclerosis. Data came from immunoSEQ multiplex PCR; TCRdb stores just in-frame clones and leaves some out. The top ten clones hold 6.2% of a sample with about 120,000 clones, 93% of them seen once. J lost 5 bases, V lost 4 bases, and 6 bases had no gene match. The CDR3 totals 14 residues. Germline V gene lookup returns CDR1 MDHEN and CDR2 SYDVKM. The chain is built from TRBV28 and TRBJ2-7; 9 nucleotides match TRBD2. The sequence was collected from a female donor with multiple sclerosis, enrolled in a pregnancy study. Sequencing used peripheral blood, obtained before pregnancy. CDR3 protein: CASSWVAGVHEQYF. For the CDR3, the DNA is TGTGCCAGCAGTTGGGTAGCGGGAGTCCACGAGCAGTACTTC.